The present T cell receptor beta chain was sequenced within a study of blood T cell repertoires in COVID-19. The CDR3 consists of 14 residues. The V and J ends lost 5 bases and 5 bases, in that order; junction bases with no gene match: 4. The germline CDR1 and CDR2 sequences are MRHNA and SNTAGT. This clone was recorded a few times. Generated by immunoSEQ multiplex PCR, the TCRdb table keeps only in-frame clones and is missing some. The sample has around 160,000 clones; roughly 87% are singletons. The sequence was collected from a man aged 45-65 years who had recovered from COVID-19. Sequenced sample: PBMCs or T cells enriched from blood (not recorded which). The V call is TRBV6-4, the J call TRBJ2-2; 8 nucleotides line up with TRBD2. This chain's CDR3 is CASSRSGITGELFF. CDR3 bases: TGTGCCAGCAGTCGTAGCGGGATAACCGGGGAGCTGTTTTTT.